This T cell receptor beta chain emerged from a study of shared clonotypes between healthy human individuals (dated by TCRdb to 2020 to 2022). With regard to the full study: A couple of women and a few men aged 18 to 49 years were included in the cohort. To increase sequencing depth and limit assay-specific biases, TCR repertoire library preparation and sequencing were carried out by different laboratories using diverse techniques. Per donor, leukapheresis produced somewhere between about 0.85 and 8.9 billion PBMCs. The study deeply sequenced blood TCR repertoires of about 5 healthy adults to estimate repertoire size and the extent of clonotype sharing between individuals. For each donor, CD4 naive and CD4 memory were each run on three plates, CD8 naive on two plates, and CD8 memory on one plate.

As regards this clone: The antigen this receptor binds is unknown. No base-level quality is on record; no much larger clone is a single base apart.

TCR CDR3 regions were amplified from genomic DNA by multiplex PCR using the deep immunoSEQ assay. For each cell subset, the extracted genomic DNA was distributed evenly across all wells of several immunoSEQ 96-well plates, and each plate served as one replicate. Each replicate PCR for sorted subsets received roughly 0.2 ug genomic DNA, equal to roughly 30,000 T cell genomes. Purified libraries were measured with a Qubit 3.0 fluorometer, size-checked on a Bioanalyzer 2100, and measured again with the KAPA Library Quantification kit. Each immunoSEQ 96-well plate was sequenced on its own single-read 150-cycle Illumina NextSeq 550 flow cell. Regarding the original processing steps: The immunoSEQ output contained only junctional sequences without quality scores, so filtering could not match that applied to full-length reads. Sequences were annotated with PyIR, a Python wrapper for IgBLAST v1.9, and V/J genes and CDR3 were assigned using IMGT germline references. Any read was removed if the V/J assignment was weak (E-value above 1e-6), the CDR3 was missing, or the read contained stop codons, out-of-frame junctions, or ambiguous translated residues. V3J clonotypes were defined by identical inferred V gene, J gene, and CDR3 amino acid sequence. The percentage overlap between two repertoires was calculated by dividing the number of shared unique clonotypes by the size of the smaller repertoire. Three approaches were used to assess repertoire richness: RTK rarefaction, the Chao1 estimator, and Recon v2.1 estimates of unobserved clonotypes. Generation probabilities for all TCRbeta clonotypes obtained by the gDNA method from a handful of donors were computed using OLGA. TCRdb provides this immuneACCESS table in a form limited to in-frame rearrangements. Some clones are lacking; in checked studies, under half of them reflect an unresolved V gene, and why the rest are absent is not known. D and trimming were read from the DNA, whereas the V and J calls and clone size are those reported in that table. This sample has over 2,000,000 clones in its table, and around 93% of those were observed once. In total, the top ten clones hold 1.5% to 2% of the sample.

CD8 naive samples were obtained by positive selection for CCR7 among CD45RO-negative cells, yielding a CD45RA+CCR7+ population from which TemRA cells were excluded. The donors were healthy, HIV-negative adults with no recently reported acute infections or vaccinations. Only Caucasian adults living in Nashville, Tennessee, USA were represented among the donors. After blood collection by leukapheresis, PBMCs were isolated using Ficoll-Histopaque density gradient centrifugation and then cryopreserved in the vapor phase of liquid nitrogen. Analytical flow cytometry was used to check the purity and quantity of every magnetically sorted T cell population. From each sorted fraction, genomic DNA was isolated and quantified by UV absorbance on a Nanodrop 2000c. Relative to germline, V is 4 bases shorter and J is 1 base shorter, with 17 bases between their ends. Via the germline V gene (reference sequence), CDR1 is MNHEY and CDR2 SMNVEV. The CDR3 contains 16 residues, cysteine and phenylalanine counted. CDR3 DNA is the only sequence kept; it has 48 bases, read in frame from the first base.

Study-level results and caveats: Estimated clonotype richness was generally larger for naive than for memory subsets. Higher generation probabilities were observed for clonotypes shared by all four sorted-subset donors than for non-shared clonotypes. When a handful of donors were compared, the shared fraction of clonotypes was around 4.6% for naive CD4, approximately 3.5% for naive CD8, 2% to 2.5% for memory CD4, and 0.4% for memory CD8. Only blood was sampled, and tissue TCR repertoires likely differ from those in blood. Based on pairwise subsampling, the degree of clonotype sharing among donors was expected to be affected by sequencing depth. Because the study included only a small number of donors, the genetic and exposure-history diversity represented was limited. Rarefaction of sorted-subset datasets indicated incomplete sequencing despite the large sequencing depth.

Recombination linked TRBV27 to TRBJ2-7, with the D call perhaps TRBD1 or TRBD2, as 5 bases match in each case. The source of this sequence is a young man in good health. Some clones in this sample may be carry-over from other donors' samples. The sample comprised naive CD8+ T cells from PBMCs. The sample's cell subset or site label, in plain terms: CD45RA+CCR7+. The nucleotides are TGTGCCAGCAGTTATTCCTCCGGGACGCGTTCCTACGAGCAGTACTTC. It encodes CASSYSSGTRSYEQYF.